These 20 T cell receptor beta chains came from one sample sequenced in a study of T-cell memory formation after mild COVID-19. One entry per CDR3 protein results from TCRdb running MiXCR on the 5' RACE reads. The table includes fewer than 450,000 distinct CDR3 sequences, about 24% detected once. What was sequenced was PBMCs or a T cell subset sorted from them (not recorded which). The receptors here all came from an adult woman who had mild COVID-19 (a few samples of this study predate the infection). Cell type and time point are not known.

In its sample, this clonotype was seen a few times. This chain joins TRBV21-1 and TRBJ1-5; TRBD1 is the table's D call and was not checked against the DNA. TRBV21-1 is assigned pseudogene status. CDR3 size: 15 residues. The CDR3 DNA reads TGTGCCAGCGCCGTGGGGGGCTGGGGCAATCAGCCCCAGCATTTT. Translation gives CASAVGGWGNQPQHF.

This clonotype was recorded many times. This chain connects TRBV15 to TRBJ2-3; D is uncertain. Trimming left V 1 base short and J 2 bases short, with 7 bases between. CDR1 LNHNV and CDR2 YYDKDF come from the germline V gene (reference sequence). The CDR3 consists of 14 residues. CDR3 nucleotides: TGTGCCACCAGCAGAGTGCCCGACACAGATACGCAGTATTTT. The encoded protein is CATSRVPDTDTQYF.

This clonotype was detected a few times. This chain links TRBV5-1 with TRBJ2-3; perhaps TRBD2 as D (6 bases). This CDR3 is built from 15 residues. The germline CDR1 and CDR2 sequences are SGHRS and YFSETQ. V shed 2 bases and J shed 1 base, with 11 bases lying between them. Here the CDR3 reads CASSFDGRGTDTQYF. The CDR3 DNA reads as TGCGCCAGCAGCTTCGACGGGAGAGGCACAGATACGCAGTATTTT.

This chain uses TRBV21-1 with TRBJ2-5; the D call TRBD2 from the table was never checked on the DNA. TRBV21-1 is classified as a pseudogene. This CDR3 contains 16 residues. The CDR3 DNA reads TGTGCCAGCAGCATCCGGATGGAGCGGGGCCAAGAGACCCAGTACTTC. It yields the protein CASSIRMERGQETQYF.

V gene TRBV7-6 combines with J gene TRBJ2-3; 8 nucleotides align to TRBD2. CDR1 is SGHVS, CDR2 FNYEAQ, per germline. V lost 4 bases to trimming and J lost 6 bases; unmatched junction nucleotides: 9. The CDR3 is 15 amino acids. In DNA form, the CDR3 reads TGTGCCAGCAGCTCAAGCGGGGGAGCAGGGGATACGCAGTATTTT. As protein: CASSSSGGAGDTQYF. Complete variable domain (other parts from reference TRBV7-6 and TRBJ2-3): GAGVSQSPRYKVTKRGQDVALRCDPISGHVSLYWYRQALGQGPEFLTYFNYEAQQDKSGLPNDRFSAERPEGSISTLTIQRTEQRDSAMYRCASSSSGGAGDTQYFGPGTRLTVL.

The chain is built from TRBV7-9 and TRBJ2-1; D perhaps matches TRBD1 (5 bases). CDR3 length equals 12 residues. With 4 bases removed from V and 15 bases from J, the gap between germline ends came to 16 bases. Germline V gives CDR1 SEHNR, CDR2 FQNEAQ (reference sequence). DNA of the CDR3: TGTGCCAGCAGCTCCGCTGACAGAGCGTTGTTCTTC. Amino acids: CASSSADRALFF.

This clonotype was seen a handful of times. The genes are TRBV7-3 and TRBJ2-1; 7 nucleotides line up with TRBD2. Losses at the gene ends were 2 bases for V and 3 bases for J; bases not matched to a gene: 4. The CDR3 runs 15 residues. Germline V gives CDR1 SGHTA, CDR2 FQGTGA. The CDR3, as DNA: TGTGCCAGCAGCTTACAGGCTAGCGGCTACAATGAGCAGTTCTTC. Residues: CASSLQASGYNEQFF.

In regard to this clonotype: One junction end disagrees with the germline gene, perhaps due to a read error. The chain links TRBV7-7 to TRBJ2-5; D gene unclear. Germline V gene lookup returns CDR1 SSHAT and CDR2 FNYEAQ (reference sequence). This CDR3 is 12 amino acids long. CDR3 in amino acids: CASSNYGETQYF. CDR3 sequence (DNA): TGTGCTAGCAGTAACTACGGGGAGACCCAGTACTTC.

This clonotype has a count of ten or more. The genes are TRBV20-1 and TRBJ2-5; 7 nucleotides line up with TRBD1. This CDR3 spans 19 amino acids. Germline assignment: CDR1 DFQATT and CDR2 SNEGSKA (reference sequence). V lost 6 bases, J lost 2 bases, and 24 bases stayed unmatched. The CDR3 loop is CSATGGQGVSSDLQETQYF. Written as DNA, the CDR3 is TGCAGTGCCACCGGTGGGCAGGGGGTTTCCTCCGACCTTCAAGAGACCCAGTACTTC.

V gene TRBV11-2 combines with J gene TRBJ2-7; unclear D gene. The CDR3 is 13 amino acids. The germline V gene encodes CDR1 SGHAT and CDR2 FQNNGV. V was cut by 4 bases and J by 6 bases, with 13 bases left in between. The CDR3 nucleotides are TGTGCCAGCAGCTCCCGTAGTACCCCCGAGCAGTACTTC. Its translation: CASSSRSTPEQYF. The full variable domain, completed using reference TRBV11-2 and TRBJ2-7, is EAGVAQSPRYKIIEKRQSVAFWCNPISGHATLYWYQQILGQGPKLLIQFQNNGVVDDSQLPKDRFSAERLKGVDSTLKIQPAKLEDSAVYLCASSSRSTPEQYFGPGTRLTVT.

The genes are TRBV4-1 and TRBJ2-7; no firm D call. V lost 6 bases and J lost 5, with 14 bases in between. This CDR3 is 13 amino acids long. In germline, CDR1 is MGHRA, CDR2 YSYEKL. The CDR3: CASRLGFHDEQYF. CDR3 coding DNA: TGCGCCAGCAGGTTAGGGTTCCATGACGAGCAGTACTTC.

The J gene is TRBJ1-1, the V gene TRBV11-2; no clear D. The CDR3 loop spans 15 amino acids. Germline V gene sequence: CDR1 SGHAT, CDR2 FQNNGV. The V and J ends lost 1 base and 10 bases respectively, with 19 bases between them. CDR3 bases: TGTGCCAGCAGCTTAGCTCCAGAGGGCAGATCCGGAGCTTTCTTT. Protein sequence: CASSLAPEGRSGAFF.

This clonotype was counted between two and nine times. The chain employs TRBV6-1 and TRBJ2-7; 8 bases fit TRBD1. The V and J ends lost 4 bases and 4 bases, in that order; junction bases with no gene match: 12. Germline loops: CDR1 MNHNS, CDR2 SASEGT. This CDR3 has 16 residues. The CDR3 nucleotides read TGTGCCAGCAGTGCAGGACAGGGCGCAGGAGTATACGAGCAGTACTTC. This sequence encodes CASSAGQGAGVYEQYF.

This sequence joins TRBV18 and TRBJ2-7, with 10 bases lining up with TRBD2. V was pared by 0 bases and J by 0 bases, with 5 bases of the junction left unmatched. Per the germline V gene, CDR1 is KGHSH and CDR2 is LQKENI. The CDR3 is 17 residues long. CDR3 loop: CASSPPGASGSSYEQYF. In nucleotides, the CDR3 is TGTGCCAGCTCACCACCGGGGGCTAGCGGGAGCTCCTACGAGCAGTACTTC.

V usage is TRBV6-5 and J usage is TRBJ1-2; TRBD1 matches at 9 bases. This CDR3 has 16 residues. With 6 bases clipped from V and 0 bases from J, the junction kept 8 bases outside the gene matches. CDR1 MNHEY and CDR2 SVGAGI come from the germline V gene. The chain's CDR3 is CASRGAGTGPNYGYTF. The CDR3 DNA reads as TGTGCCAGCAGGGGAGCCGGGACAGGGCCTAACTATGGCTACACCTTC.

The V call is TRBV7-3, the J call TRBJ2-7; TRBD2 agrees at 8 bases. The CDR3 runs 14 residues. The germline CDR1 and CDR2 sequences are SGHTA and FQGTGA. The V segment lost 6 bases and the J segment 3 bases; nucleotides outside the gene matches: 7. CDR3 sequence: CASRTNSGNYEQYF. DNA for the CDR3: TGTGCCAGCAGAACGAATAGCGGGAACTACGAGCAGTACTTC.

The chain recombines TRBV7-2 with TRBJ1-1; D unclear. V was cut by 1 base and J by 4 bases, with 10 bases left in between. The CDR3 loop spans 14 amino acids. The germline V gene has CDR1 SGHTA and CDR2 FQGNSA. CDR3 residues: CASSLGRQSTEAFF. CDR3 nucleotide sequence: TGTGCCAGCAGCTTAGGTCGGCAGAGCACTGAAGCTTTCTTT.

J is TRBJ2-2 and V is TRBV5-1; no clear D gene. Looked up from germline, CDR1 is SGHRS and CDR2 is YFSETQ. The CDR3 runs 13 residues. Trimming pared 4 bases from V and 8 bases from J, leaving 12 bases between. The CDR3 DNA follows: TGCGCCAGCAGCCTCGCCCAAGCTGGGGAGCTGTTTTTT. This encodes CASSLAQAGELFF.

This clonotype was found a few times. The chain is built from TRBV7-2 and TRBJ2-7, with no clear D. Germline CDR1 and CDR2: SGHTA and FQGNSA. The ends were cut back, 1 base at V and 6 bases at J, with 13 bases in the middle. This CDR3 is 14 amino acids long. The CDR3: CASSLVVGAVEQYF. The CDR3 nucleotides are TGTGCCAGCAGCTTAGTTGTGGGCGCAGTCGAGCAGTACTTC.

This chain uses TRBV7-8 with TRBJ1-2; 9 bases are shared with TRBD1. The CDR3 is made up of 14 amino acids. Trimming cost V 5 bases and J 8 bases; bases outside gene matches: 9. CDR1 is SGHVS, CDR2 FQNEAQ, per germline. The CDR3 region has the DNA TGTGCCAGCAGCCAGGGACAGGGCGGAGGGGGCTACACCTTC. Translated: CASSQGQGGGGYTF.